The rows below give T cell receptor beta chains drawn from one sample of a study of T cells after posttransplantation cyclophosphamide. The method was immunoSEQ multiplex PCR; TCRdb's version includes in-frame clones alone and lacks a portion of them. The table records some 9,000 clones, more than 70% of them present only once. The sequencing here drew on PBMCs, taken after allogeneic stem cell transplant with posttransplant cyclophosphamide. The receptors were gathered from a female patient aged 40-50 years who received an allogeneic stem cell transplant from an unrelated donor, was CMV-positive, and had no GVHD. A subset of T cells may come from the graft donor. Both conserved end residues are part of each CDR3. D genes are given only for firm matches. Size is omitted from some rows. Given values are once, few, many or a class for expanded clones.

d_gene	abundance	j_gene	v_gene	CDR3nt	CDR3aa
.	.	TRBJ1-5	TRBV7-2	TGTGCCAGCAGCTCAGGTAATCAGCCCCAGCATTTT	CASSSGNQPQHF
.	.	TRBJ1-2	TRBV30	TGTGCCTGGAGTGTTGCGGGCTATGGCTACACCTTC	CAWSVAGYGYTF
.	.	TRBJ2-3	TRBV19	TGTGCCAGTAGTCCAGGTACTAGCACAGATACGCAGTATTTT	CASSPGTSTDTQYF
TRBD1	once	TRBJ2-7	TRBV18	TGTGCCAGCTCACCAGCGACAGGGGCCTACGAGCAGTACTTC	CASSPATGAYEQYF
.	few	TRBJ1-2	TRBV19	TGTGCCAGTAGTATCGTCGGCTGGGCCCGCTCCTATGGCTACACCTTC	CASSIVGWARSYGYTF
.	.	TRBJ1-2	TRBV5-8	TGTGCCAGCAGCTTCCTGAGCGCCACATTGGCAGGGGACTATGGCTACACCTTC	CASSFLSATLAGDYGYTF
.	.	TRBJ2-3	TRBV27	TGTGCCAGCAGGTGGGCCGAGCGGGGCACAGATACGCAGTATTTT	CASRWAERGTDTQYF
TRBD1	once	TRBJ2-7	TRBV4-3	TGCGCCAGCAGCCAAGGTCTCCAGACAGGGGGGTACGAGCAGTACTTC	CASSQGLQTGGYEQYF
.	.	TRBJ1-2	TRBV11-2	TGTGCCAGCAGCTTAGGCCCTTGGGGAGGGTCTAACTATGGCTACACCTTC	CASSLGPWGGSNYGYTF
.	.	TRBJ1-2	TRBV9	TGTGCCAGCAGCGTAGACAGTACTTACTATGGCTACACCTTC	CASSVDSTYYGYTF
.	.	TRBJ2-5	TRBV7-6	TGTGCCAGCAGCTTAAGGGGACAAGAAGAGACCCAGTACTTC	CASSLRGQEETQYF
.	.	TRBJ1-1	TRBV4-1	TGCGCCAGCAGACCGGGGATTATGAACACTGAAGCTTTCTTT	CASRPGIMNTEAFF
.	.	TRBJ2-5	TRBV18	TGTGCCAGCTCACCATTGGCAGGGGAGTATATCGTGGAGTTCCAGTACTTC	CASSPLAGEYIVEFQYF
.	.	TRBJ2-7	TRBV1	TGCACCAGCAGCCACCACTGGCAGGGTAGCTCCTACGAGCAGTACTTC	CTSSHHWQGSSYEQYF
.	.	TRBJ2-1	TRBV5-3	TGTGCCAGAAGCGTAGCGGACAGGCACAATGAGCAGTTCTTC	CARSVADRHNEQFF
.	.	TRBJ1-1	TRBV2	TGTGCCAGCAGCCCCGGACAGACCGAAGCTTTCTTT	CASSPGQTEAFF
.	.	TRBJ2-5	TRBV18	TGTGCCAGCTCACCGGGACTTCTCCAAGAGACCCAGTACTTC	CASSPGLLQETQYF
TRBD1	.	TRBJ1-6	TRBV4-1	TGCGCCAGCAGCCCGGACAGGTCTTCACCCCTCCACTTT	CASSPDRSSPLHF
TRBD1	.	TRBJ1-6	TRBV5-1	TGCGCCAGCAGCCTGGGACAGAGAGATTCACCCCTCCACTTT	CASSLGQRDSPLHF
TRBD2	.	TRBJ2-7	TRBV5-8	TGTGCCAGCAGCTTGTTCGCGGGGGGGCCTTACGAGCAGTACTTC	CASSLFAGGPYEQYF
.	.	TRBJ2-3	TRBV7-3	TGTGCCAGCAGCTTAGAAGGGGGTAGCACAGATACGCAGTATTTT	CASSLEGGSTDTQYF
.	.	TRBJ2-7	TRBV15	TGTGCCACCAGCAGAGATACTGACTACGAGCAGTACTTC	CATSRDTDYEQYF
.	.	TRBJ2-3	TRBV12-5	TGTGCTAGTGGTCCGGGCCAGGGTAGAGATACGCAGTATTTT	CASGPGQGRDTQYF
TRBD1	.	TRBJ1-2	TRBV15	TGTGCCACCAGCAGAGATCTTCTCCGCGGGGGACAGGGGGTTGGAGGCTACACCTTC	CATSRDLLRGGQGVGGYTF
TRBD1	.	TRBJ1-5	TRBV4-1	TGCGCCAGCAGCCAAACCGGGACAGGGGAGAATCAGCCCCAGCATTTT	CASSQTGTGENQPQHF
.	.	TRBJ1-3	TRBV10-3	TGTGCCATCAGTGTTTCAACTGGAAACACCATATATTTT	CAISVSTGNTIYF
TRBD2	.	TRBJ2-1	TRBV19	TGTGCCAGTAGTATCAGCGGGGGGGCGTCCTACAATGAGCAGTTCTTC	CASSISGGASYNEQFF
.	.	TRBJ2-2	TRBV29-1	TGCAGCGTTTATACCGGGGAGCTGTTTTTT	CSVYTGELFF
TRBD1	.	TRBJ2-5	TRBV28	TGTGCCAGCAGGAACCGGGACAGGGACCAAGAGACCCAGTACTTC	CASRNRDRDQETQYF
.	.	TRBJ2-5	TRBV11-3	TGTGCCAGCAGCTTGCGAGGACAAGAGACCCAGTACTTC	CASSLRGQETQYF
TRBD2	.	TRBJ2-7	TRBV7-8	TGTGCCAGCAGCACGATACGACTAGCGGGGGGGAAATACGAGCAGTACTTC	CASSTIRLAGGKYEQYF
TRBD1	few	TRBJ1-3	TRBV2	TGTGCCAGCACCAAGACCCGACAGGGGGCCTCTGGAAACACCATATATTTT	CASTKTRQGASGNTIYF
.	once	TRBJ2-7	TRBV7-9	TGTGCCAGCAGCTTAATCCGGGGCGAGCAGTACTTC	CASSLIRGEQYF
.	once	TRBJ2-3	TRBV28	TGTGCCAGCAGTTTACGCCTAGTAGTTGGCACAGATACGCAGTATTTT	CASSLRLVVGTDTQYF
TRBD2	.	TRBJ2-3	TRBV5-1	TGCGCCAGCAGCCTCCTAGGGACTAGCGGGGATACGCAGTATTTT	CASSLLGTSGDTQYF
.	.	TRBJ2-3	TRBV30	TGTGCCTGGAGTTGGGGGCCTGGGGATACGCAGTATTTT	CAWSWGPGDTQYF
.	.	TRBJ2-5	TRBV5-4	TGTGCCAGCAGCCTCCCTAGAGGAGAGACCCAGTACTTC	CASSLPRGETQYF
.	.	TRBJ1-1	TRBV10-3	TGTGCCACCCTTCCCAGGGAGGACACTGAAGCTTTCTTT	CATLPREDTEAFF
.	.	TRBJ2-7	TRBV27	TGTGCCAGCAGTTTTGGCCCCCTCTACGAGCAGTACTTC	CASSFGPLYEQYF
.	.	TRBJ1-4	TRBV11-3	TGTGCCAGCAGCTTAGTTGGGCAGGTATCTGAAAAACTGTTTTTT	CASSLVGQVSEKLFF
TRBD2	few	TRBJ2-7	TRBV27	TGTGCCAGCAGTTTATACCTAGCGGGGGGGTACGAGCAGTACTTC	CASSLYLAGGYEQYF
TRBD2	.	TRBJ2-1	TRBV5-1	TGCGCCAGCAGCTTGGATCTAGCGGCCTACAATGAGCAGTTCTTC	CASSLDLAAYNEQFF
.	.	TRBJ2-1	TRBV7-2	TGTGCCAGCAGCCAGAGGGATGAGCAGTTCTTC	CASSQRDEQFF
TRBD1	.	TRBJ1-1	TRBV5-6	TGTGCCAGCAGCGACAAGACAGGGGGAGCGAACACTGAAGCTTTCTTT	CASSDKTGGANTEAFF
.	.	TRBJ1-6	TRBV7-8	TGTGCCAGCAGCTTAACTTCACGAGAGGCACCCCTCCACTTT	CASSLTSREAPLHF
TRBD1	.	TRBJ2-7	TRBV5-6	TGTGCCACCGGGACAGGGGGCTACGAGCAGTACTTC	CATGTGGYEQYF
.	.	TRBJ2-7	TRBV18	TGTGCCAGCTCACCACTTCGCGACTCCTACTACGAGCAGTACTTC	CASSPLRDSYYEQYF
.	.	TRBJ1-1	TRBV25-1	TGTGCCAGCAGTTGGGAGGGGAGTGAAGCTTTCTTT	CASSWEGSEAFF
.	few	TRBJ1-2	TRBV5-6	TGTGCCAGCAGCTTGCCCCCGCCACAACACTATGGCTACACCTTC	CASSLPPPQHYGYTF
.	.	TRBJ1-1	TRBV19	TGTGCCAGTAGACGCCGCGGCCACACTGAAGCTTTCTTT	CASRRRGHTEAFF
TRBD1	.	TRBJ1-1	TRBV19	TGTGCCAGTAGAAAACAGGGGAGGACTGAAGCTTTCTTT	CASRKQGRTEAFF
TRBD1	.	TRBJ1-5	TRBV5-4	TGTGCCAGCAGCGCCGGGACAGAGAATCAGCCCCAGCATTTT	CASSAGTENQPQHF
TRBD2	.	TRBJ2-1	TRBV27	TGTGCCAGCAGTTTTGGCGGGGGATACTCCTACAATGAGCAGTTCTTC	CASSFGGGYSYNEQFF
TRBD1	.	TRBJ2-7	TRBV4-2	TGTGCCAGCAGCCGGGACAGGGGGTACTACGAGCAGTACTTC	CASSRDRGYYEQYF
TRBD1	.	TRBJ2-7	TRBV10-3	TGTGCCATCTCTGGACAGGACTCCTACGAGCAGTACTTC	CAISGQDSYEQYF
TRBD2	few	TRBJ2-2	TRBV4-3	TGCGCCAGCAGCCAAGAGGGACTAGCACTCGCCGGGGAGCTGTTTTTT	CASSQEGLALAGELFF
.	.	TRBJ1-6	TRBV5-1	TGCGCCAGCAGCTCTGCGGCGGGGGGGGTTTATAATTCACCCCTCCACTTT	CASSSAAGGVYNSPLHF
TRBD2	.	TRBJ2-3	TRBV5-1	TGCGCCAGCAGCTGGCCGATAGCGGGGGGAAGCACAGATACGCAGTATTTT	CASSWPIAGGSTDTQYF
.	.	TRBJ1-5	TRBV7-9	TGTGCCAGCAGCAGCACTGAGGGAGGCAATCAGCCCCAGCATTTT	CASSSTEGGNQPQHF